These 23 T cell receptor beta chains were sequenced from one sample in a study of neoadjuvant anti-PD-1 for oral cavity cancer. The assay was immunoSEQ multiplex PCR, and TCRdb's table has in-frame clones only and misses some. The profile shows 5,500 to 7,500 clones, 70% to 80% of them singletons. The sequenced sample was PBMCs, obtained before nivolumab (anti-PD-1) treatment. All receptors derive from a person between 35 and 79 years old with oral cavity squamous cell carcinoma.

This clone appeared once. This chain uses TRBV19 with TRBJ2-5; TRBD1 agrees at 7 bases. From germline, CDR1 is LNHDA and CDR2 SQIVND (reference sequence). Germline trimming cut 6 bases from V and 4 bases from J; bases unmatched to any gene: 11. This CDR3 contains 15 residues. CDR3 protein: CASRRQGRKGETQYF. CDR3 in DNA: TGTGCCAGTAGGCGACAGGGAAGGAAAGGAGAGACCCAGTACTTC.

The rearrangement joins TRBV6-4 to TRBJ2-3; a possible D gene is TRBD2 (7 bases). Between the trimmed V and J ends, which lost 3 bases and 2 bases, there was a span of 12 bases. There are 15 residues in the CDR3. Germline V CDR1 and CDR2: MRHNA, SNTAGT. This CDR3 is CASSEWGGNTDTQYF. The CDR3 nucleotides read TGTGCCAGCAGTGAATGGGGGGGCAACACAGATACGCAGTATTTT.

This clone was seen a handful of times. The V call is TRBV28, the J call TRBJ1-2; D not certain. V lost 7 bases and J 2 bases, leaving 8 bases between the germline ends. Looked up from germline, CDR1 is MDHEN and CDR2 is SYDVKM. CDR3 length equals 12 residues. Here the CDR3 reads CASTDGNYGYTF. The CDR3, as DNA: TGTGCCAGCACGGACGGAAACTATGGCTACACCTTC.

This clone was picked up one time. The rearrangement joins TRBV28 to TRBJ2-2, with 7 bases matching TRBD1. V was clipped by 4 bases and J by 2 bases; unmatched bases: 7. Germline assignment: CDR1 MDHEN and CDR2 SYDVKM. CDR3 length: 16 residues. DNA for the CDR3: TGTGCCAGCAGTTCTCAAACAGGGGAAAACACCGGGGAGCTGTTTTTT. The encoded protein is CASSSQTGENTGELFF.

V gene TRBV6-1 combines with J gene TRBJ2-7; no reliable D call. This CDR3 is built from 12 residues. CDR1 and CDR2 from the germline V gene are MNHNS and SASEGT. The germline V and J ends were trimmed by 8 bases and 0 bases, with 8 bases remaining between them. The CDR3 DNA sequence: TGTGCCAGCCCCCGAAGCTCCTACGAGCAGTACTTC. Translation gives CASPRSSYEQYF.

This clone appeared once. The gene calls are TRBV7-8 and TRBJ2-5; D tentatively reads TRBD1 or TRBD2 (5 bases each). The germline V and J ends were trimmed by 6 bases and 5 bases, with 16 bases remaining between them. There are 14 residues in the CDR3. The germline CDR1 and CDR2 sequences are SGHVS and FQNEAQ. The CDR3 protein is CASSSGRVGETQYF. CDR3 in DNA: TGTGCCAGCAGTTCAGGGCGGGTCGGGGAGACCCAGTACTTC.

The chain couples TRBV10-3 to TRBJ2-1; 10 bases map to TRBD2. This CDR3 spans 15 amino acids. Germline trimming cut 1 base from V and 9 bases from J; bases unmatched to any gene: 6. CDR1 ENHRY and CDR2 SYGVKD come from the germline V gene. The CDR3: CAISEFASGGGEQFF. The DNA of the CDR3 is TGTGCCATCAGTGAGTTTGCTAGCGGGGGAGGTGAGCAGTTCTTC.

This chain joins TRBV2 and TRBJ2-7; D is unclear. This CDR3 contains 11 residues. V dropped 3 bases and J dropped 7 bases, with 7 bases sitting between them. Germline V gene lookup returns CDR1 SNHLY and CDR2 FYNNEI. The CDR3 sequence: CASSDGKEQYF. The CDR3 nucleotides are TGTGCCAGCAGTGACGGAAAGGAGCAGTACTTC.

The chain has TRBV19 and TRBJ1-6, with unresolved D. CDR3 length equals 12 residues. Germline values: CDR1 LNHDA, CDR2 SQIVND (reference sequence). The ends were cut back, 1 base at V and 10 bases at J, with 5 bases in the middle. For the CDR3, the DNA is TGTGCCAGTAGTATAGGGGAATCACCCCTCCACTTT. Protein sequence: CASSIGESPLHF. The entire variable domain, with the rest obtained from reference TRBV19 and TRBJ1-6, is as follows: DGGITQSPKYLFRKEGQNVTLSCEQNLNHDAMYWYRQDPGQGLRLIYYSQIVNDFQKGDIAEGYSVSREKKESFPLTVTSAQKNPTAFYLCASSIGESPLHFGNGTRLTVT.

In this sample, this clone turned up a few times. CDR3 DNA: TGTGCCAGCAGTGAGGGACCAGAACTGGGGGAAGCTTTCTTT. This gives the protein CASSEGPELGEAFF. The rearrangement uses TRBV6-4 and TRBJ1-1; TRBD1 is a possible D gene (5 bases). V was pared by 3 bases and J by 8 bases, with 16 bases between. Germline lookup yields CDR1 MRHNA and CDR2 SNTAGT. The CDR3 has 14 amino acids.

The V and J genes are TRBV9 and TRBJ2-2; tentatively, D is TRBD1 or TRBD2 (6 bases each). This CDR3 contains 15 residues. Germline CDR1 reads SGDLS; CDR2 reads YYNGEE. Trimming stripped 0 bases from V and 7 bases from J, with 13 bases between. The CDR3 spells CASSVGNRGLGELFF. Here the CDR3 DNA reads TGTGCCAGCAGCGTAGGTAATCGGGGGCTCGGGGAGCTGTTTTTT. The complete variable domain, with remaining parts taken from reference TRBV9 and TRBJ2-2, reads DSGVTQTPKHLITATGQRVTLRCSPRSGDLSVYWYQQSLDQGLQFLIQYYNGEERAKGNILERFSAQQFPDLHSELNLSSLELGDSALYFCASSVGNRGLGELFFGEGSRLTVL.

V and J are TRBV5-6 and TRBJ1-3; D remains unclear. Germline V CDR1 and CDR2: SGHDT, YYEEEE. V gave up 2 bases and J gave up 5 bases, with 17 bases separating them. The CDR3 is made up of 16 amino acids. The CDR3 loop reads CASSFAAGFLRNTIYF. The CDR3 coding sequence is TGTGCCAGCAGCTTCGCGGCAGGCTTTCTCCGAAACACCATATATTTT. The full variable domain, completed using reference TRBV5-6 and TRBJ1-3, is DAGVTQSPTHLIKTRGQQVTLRCSPKSGHDTVSWYQQALGQGPQFIFQYYEEEERQRGNFPDRFSGHQFPNYSSELNVNALLLGDSALYLCASSFAAGFLRNTIYFGEGSWLTVV.

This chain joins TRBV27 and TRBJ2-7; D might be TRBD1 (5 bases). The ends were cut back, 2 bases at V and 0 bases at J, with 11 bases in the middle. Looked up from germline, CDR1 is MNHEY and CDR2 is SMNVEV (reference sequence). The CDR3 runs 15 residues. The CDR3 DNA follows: TGTGCCAGCAGTTTAAAAGGGGCGCCCTCCTACGAGCAGTACTTC. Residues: CASSLKGAPSYEQYF.

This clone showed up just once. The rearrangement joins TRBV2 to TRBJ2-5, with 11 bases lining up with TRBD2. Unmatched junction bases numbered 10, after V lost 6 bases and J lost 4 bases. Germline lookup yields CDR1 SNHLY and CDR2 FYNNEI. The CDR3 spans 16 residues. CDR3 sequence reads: CASRNLAGGQGETQYF. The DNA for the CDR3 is TGTGCCAGCAGGAATTTAGCGGGGGGGCAAGGAGAGACCCAGTACTTC.

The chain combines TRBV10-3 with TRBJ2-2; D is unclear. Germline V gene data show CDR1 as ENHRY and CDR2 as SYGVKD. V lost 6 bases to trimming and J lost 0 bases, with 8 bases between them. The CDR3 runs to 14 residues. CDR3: CAISPSANTGELFF. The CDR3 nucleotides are TGTGCCATCAGCCCCAGCGCGAACACCGGGGAGCTGTTTTTT.

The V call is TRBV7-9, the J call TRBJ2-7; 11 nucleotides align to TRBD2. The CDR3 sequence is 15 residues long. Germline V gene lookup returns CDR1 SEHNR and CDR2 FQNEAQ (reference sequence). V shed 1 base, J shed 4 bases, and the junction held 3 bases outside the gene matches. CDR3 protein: CASSLVRLAGYEQYF. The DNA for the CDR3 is TGTGCCAGCAGCTTAGTAAGACTAGCGGGGTACGAGCAGTACTTC.

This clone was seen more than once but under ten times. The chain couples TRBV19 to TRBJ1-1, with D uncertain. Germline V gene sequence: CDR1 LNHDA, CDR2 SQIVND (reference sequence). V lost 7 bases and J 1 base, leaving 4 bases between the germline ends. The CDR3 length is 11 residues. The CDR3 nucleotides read TGTGCCAGTAAGTCGAACACTGAAGCTTTCTTT. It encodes CASKSNTEAFF.

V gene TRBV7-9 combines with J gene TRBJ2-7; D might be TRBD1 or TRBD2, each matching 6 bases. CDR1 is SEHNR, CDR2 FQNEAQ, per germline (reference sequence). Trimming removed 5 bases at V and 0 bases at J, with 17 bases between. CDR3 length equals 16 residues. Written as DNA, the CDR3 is TGTGCCAGCAGCCCGGTTGGGGGGCTTCCCTCCTACGAGCAGTACTTC. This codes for CASSPVGGLPSYEQYF.

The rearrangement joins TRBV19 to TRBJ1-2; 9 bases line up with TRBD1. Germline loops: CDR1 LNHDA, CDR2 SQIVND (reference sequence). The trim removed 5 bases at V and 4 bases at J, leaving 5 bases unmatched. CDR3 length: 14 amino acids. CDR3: CASSRDRESYGYTF. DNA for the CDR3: TGTGCCAGTAGTCGGGACAGGGAAAGCTATGGCTACACCTTC. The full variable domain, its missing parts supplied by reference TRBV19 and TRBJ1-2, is DGGITQSPKYLFRKEGQNVTLSCEQNLNHDAMYWYRQDPGQGLRLIYYSQIVNDFQKGDIAEGYSVSREKKESFPLTVTSAQKNPTAFYLCASSRDRESYGYTFGSGTRLTVV.

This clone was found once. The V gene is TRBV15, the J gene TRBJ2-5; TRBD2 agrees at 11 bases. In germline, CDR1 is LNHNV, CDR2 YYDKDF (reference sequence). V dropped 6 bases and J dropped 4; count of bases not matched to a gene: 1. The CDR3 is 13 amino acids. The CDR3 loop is CATRLAGVETQYF. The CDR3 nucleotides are TGTGCCACCAGACTAGCGGGGGTAGAGACCCAGTACTTC.

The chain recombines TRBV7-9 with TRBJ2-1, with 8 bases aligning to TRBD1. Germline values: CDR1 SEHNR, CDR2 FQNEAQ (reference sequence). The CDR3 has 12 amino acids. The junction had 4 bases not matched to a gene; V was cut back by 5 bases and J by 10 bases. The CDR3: CASSHDRGEQFF. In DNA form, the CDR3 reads TGTGCCAGCAGCCATGACAGGGGCGAGCAGTTCTTC.

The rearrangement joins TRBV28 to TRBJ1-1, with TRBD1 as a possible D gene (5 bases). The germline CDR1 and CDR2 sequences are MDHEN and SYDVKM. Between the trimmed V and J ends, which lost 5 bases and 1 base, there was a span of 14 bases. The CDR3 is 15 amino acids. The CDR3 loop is CASSDIITGNTEAFF. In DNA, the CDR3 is TGTGCCAGCAGTGACATAATTACAGGGAACACTGAAGCTTTCTTT.

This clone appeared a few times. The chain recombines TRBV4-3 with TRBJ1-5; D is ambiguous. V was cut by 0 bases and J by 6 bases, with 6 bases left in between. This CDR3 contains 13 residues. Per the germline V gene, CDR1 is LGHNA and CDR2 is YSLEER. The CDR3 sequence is CASSQDRRQPQHF. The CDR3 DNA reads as TGCGCCAGCAGCCAAGATCGTCGTCAGCCCCAGCATTTT.